Below are 3 T cell receptor beta chains sequenced from a single sample in a study of blood T cell repertoires in COVID-19. The repertoire was sequenced with immunoSEQ multiplex PCR; TCRdb's copy has only in-frame clones and lacks some. The sample has just over 70,000 clones, around 79% seen once. The sequenced sample consisted of peripheral blood. These receptors were obtained from a woman aged 65 to 85 with acute or convalescent COVID-19.

The chain joins TRBV7-9 to TRBJ1-6; TRBD1 aligns across 10 bases. There are 13 residues in the CDR3. Germline-derived CDR1 and CDR2 are SEHNR and FQNEAQ (reference sequence). V was clipped by 9 bases and J by 7 bases; unmatched bases: 3. CDR3 bases: TGTGCCAGTGGGACAGGGGAAAATTCACCCCTCCACTTT. It yields the protein CASGTGENSPLHF. The whole variable domain, remainder taken from reference TRBV7-9 and TRBJ1-6, is DTGVSQNPRHKITKRGQNVTFRCDPISEHNRLYWYRQTLGQGPEFLTYFQNEAQLEKSRLLSDRFSAERPKGSFSTLEIQRTEQGDSAMYLCASGTGENSPLHFGNGTRLTVT.

The V gene is TRBV28, the J gene TRBJ1-4; possibly TRBD1 for D (5 bases). The CDR3 spans 10 residues. The V gene lost 10 bases and the J gene lost 8 bases, with 8 bases spanning the gap. The V gene's germline CDR1 is MDHEN and CDR2 SYDVKM. For the CDR3, the DNA is TGTGCCACCCAGGGAGAAAAACTGTTTTTT. Amino acid sequence: CATQGEKLFF. The full variable domain, its missing parts supplied by reference TRBV28 and TRBJ1-4, is DVKVTQSSRYLVKRTGEKVFLECVQDMDHENMFWYRQDPGLGLRLIYFSYDVKMKEKGDIPEGYSVSREKKERFSLILESASTNQTSMYLCATQGEKLFFGSGTQLSVL.

The chain has TRBV11-2 and TRBJ1-2; no definite D call. Trimming shortened V by 2 bases and J by 8 bases, and 12 bases separated the two germline ends. This CDR3 region has 13 residues. Germline CDR1 SGHAT, CDR2 FQNNGV. The CDR3 DNA follows: TGTGCCAGCAGCTTACCCTGGGCGGGCGGCTACACCTTC. This translates into CASSLPWAGGYTF.